Listed below are T cell receptor beta chains from one sample, sequenced in a study of blood T cell repertoires in COVID-19. The method was immunoSEQ multiplex PCR; TCRdb's version includes in-frame clones alone and lacks a portion of them. The data show roughly 100,000 clones, 65% to 90% seen once. Sequenced: peripheral blood. The receptors stem from a woman of 80 years or more with active or convalescent COVID-19. Both conserved end residues are trimmed from each CDR3. Part of the rows lack a size; the others show once, few, many or a class for expanded clones.

clone_size	cdr3_length	v_call	j_call	cdr3_aa
.	10	TRBV6-5	TRBJ1-2	ATRRSDYGYT
few	13	TRBV9	TRBJ1-4	ASSVGLDFNEKLF
once	13	TRBV5-1	TRBJ1-6	ASSLAQGSRSPLH
once	14	TRBV4-2	TRBJ2-1	ASSQSPGQGINEQF
.	11	TRBV12-3/TRBV12-4	TRBJ2-4	ASSLEQGNIQY
.	10	TRBV27	TRBJ2-7	ASSGVGHEQY
.	12	TRBV7-3	TRBJ2-3	ASSPSTGTDTQY
.	14	TRBV5-4	TRBJ2-3	ASSPSGGPPTDTQY
.	14	TRBV5-4	TRBJ2-5	ASSLYSGGAGETQY
.	12	TRBV9	TRBJ1-6	ASSVRGSNSPLH
few	12	TRBV5-1	TRBJ2-7	ASSLDISSYEQY
few	17	TRBV19	TRBJ2-7	ASSPRGGQGSSGRSEQY
.	12	TRBV4-2	TRBJ2-3	ASSPYGGTDTQY
.	12	TRBV7-2	TRBJ1-2	ASSLLSGSDGYT
.	12	TRBV6-1	TRBJ2-1	ASSELAGGLEQF
.	14	TRBV24-1	TRBJ2-1	ATSDPSGRVHNEQF
.	14	TRBV4-1	TRBJ1-4	ASSRDRGRVDEKLF
.	14	TRBV21-1	TRBJ2-7	ASSTAGGWYSYEQY
.	12	TRBV6-2/TRBV6-3	TRBJ2-3	ASSYGLATDTQY
.	10	TRBV28	TRBJ1-2	ASSLQGNGYT
.	12	TRBV5-1	TRBJ1-2	ASSSGQITGGYT
.	13	TRBV9	TRBJ2-1	ASSVLGEGYNEQF
.	9	TRBV2	TRBJ2-7	ASRVHGEQY
once	13	TRBV5-1	TRBJ2-1	ASSFSGGAGNEQF
.	10	TRBV2	TRBJ1-1	ASLGSYTEAF
once	14	TRBV9	TRBJ2-5	ASSPGTSGSPETQY
.	13	TRBV2	TRBJ1-6	ASSDTRSYNSPLH
.	11	TRBV10-3	TRBJ1-5	ASVRDRNQPQH
.	16	TRBV28	TRBJ2-7	ASSPPPWREGTSYEQY
few	12	TRBV4-3	TRBJ1-2	ASSQDNGNYGYT
.	11	TRBV5-6	TRBJ2-2	ASSRDRAGELF
.	10	TRBV2	TRBJ1-6	ASSVSRGALH
.	13	TRBV7-9	TRBJ2-1	ASSPAGAAYNEQF
.	19	TRBV3-1/TRBV3-2	TRBJ2-2	ASSQKSPSGKRWVEAGELF
.	14	TRBV19	TRBJ1-5	ASSKQGAPGNQPQH
few	11	TRBV2	TRBJ1-5	ASTDRRHQPQH
.	12	TRBV6-2/TRBV6-3	TRBJ2-2	ASSIQGATGELF
.	10	TRBV11-2	TRBJ2-7	ASSLLLYEQY
.	11	TRBV30	TRBJ2-5	AWSVGPGETQY
.	16	TRBV7-9	TRBJ1-5	ASSLAAGIQSSNQPQH
.	11	TRBV11-2	TRBJ2-1	ASSLLDSNEQF